This is a list of T cell receptor beta chains from one sample in a study of CD8+CD57+ T cells in acquired aplastic anemia. From the reads, TCRdb called clonotypes with MiXCR, one entry per CDR3 protein. The sample lists around 180,000 distinct CDR3 sequences; 55% to 70% were seen once. The sequenced material came from sorted CD4+, CD8+, or CD8+CD57+ T cells (not recorded which) from PBMCs. Source of these receptors: a human donor in good health. CDR3s include the opening cysteine and the closing phenylalanine or tryptophan. A D gene is named only where the DNA matches it firmly. The size of a clone is reported for some rows only, either as once, few or many, or as a class for expanded clones.

length	D	size	V	J	CDR3	DNA
14	TRBD1	-	TRBV9	TRBJ1-1	CASSVTGVGTEAFF	TGTGCCAGCAGCGTAACAGGGGTTGGCACTGAAGCTTTCTTT
12	-	-	TRBV20-1	TRBJ2-3	CSAIPSTDTQYF	TGCAGTGCTATTCCTAGCACAGATACGCAGTATTTT
13	-	-	TRBV24-1	TRBJ2-2	CATSGRLGGELFF	TGTGCCACCAGTGGCAGGCTGGGCGGGGAGCTGTTTTTT
13	-	few	TRBV2	TRBJ1-3	CASRQGPGNTIYF	TGTGCCAGCAGGCAGGGTCCTGGAAACACCATATATTTT
17	TRBD1	-	TRBV20-1	TRBJ1-1	CSARDFRDRGLGGEAFF	TGCAGTGCTAGAGATTTCCGGGACAGGGGGCTAGGGGGTGAAGCTTTCTTT
15	TRBD2	-	TRBV5-1	TRBJ2-3	CASSLRGVSTDTQYF	TGCGCCAGCAGCCTTCGGGGGGTTAGCACAGATACGCAGTATTTT
18	-	-	TRBV11-2	TRBJ2-1	CASSLVNWRGSPYNEQFF	TGTGCCAGCAGCTTAGTAAATTGGAGGGGGAGCCCCTACAATGAGCAGTTCTTC
14	TRBD2	many	TRBV7-9	TRBJ2-5	CASSLLAGKETQYF	TGTGCCAGCAGCCTACTAGCGGGAAAAGAGACCCAGTACTTC
14	-	-	TRBV5-1	TRBJ2-7	CASSLAAGDHEQYF	TGCGCCAGCAGCTTGGCCGCAGGGGACCACGAGCAGTACTTC
19	TRBD1	once	TRBV7-3	TRBJ2-2	CASSFADRGARPGTGELFF	TGTGCCAGCAGCTTTGCCGACAGGGGGGCTCGGCCGGGCACCGGGGAGCTGTTTTTT
15	TRBD2	-	TRBV25-1	TRBJ2-7	CASSEVGTSGYEQYF	TGTGCCAGCAGTGAAGTGGGGACTAGCGGCTACGAGCAGTACTTC
15	TRBD2	-	TRBV7-9	TRBJ2-3	CASSTSGGTTDTQYF	TGTGCCAGCAGCACTAGCGGGGGGACCACAGATACGCAGTATTTT
9	-	many	TRBV10-1	TRBJ1-2	CATPCSYTF	TGCGCCACCCCGTGCAGCTACACCTTC
16	TRBD1	-	TRBV7-3	TRBJ2-7	CASSQASTGNSYEQYF	TGCGCCAGCAGCCAAGCCTCGACAGGGAACTCCTACGAGCAGTACTTC
16	TRBD2	-	TRBV10-3	TRBJ2-1	CAIGLAGSSSYNEQFF	TGTGCCATCGGTCTAGCGGGGTCAAGCTCCTACAATGAGCAGTTCTTC
11	-	-	TRBV5-5	TRBJ2-7	CGSSLDNEQYF	TGTGGCAGCAGCTTAGACAACGAGCAGTACTTC
14	-	-	TRBV7-9	TRBJ2-7	CASSAQASSYEQYF	TGTGCCAGTAGTGCACAGGCCAGCTCCTACGAGCAGTACTTC
17	-	-	TRBV7-9	TRBJ2-1	CASSLAGGRAMLNEQFF	TGTGCCAGCAGCTTAGCAGGGGGGCGGGCCATGCTCAATGAGCAGTTCTTC
14	-	few	TRBV10-3	TRBJ2-3	CAISGTGRGDTQYF	TGTGCCATCAGTGGGACAGGGAGGGGGGATACGCAGTATTTT
15	-	-	TRBV20-1	TRBJ2-3	CSARVPGEGTDTQYF	TGCAGTGCTAGAGTCCCGGGGGAGGGCACAGATACGCAGTATTTT
13	-	-	TRBV7-4	TRBJ2-3	CASSPNSGDTQYF	TGTGCCAGCAGCCCGAATAGCGGAGATACGCAGTATTTT
13	-	-	TRBV9	TRBJ2-1	CASSPRTTAVQFF	TGTGCCAGCAGCCCACGTACTACGGCAGTGCAGTTCTTC
15	-	-	TRBV7-2	TRBJ2-7	CASSLEGGGGYEQYF	TGTGCCAGCAGCTTAGAGGGGGGTGGGGGCTACGAGCAGTACTTC